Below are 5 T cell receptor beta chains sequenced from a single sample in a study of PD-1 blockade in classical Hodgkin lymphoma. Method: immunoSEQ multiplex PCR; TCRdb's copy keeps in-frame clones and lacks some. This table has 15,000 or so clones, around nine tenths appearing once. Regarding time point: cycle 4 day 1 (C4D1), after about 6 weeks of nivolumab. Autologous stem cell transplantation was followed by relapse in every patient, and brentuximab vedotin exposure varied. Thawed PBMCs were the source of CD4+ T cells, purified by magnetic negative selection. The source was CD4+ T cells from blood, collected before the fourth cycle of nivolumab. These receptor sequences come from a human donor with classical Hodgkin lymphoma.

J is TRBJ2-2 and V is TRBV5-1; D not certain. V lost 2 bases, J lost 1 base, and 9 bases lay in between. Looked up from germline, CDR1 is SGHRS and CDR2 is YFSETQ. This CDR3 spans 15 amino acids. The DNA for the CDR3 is TGCGCCAGCAGCTTCGGCACCATGAACACCGGGGAGCTGTTTTTT. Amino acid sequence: CASSFGTMNTGELFF.

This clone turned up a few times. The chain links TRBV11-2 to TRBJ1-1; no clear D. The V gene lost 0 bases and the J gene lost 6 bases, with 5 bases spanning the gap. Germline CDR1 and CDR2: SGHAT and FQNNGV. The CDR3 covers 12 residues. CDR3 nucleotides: TGTGCCAGCAGCTTAGAGGCAGCTGAAGCTTTCTTT. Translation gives CASSLEAAEAFF. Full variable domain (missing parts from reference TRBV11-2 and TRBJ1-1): EAGVAQSPRYKIIEKRQSVAFWCNPISGHATLYWYQQILGQGPKLLIQFQNNGVVDDSQLPKDRFSAERLKGVDSTLKIQPAKLEDSAVYLCASSLEAAEAFFGQGTRLTVV.

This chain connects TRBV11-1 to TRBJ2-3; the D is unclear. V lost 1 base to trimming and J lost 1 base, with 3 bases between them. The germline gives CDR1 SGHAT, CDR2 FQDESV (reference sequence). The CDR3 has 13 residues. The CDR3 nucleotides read TGTGCCAGCAGCTTAGGCCGCACAGATACGCAGTATTTT. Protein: CASSLGRTDTQYF.

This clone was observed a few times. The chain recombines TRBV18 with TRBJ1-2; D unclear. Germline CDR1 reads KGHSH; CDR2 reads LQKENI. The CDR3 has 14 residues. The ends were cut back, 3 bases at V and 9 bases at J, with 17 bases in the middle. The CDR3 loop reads CASSPTTQKQSYTF. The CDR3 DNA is TGTGCCAGCTCACCCACCACGCAAAAGCAGAGCTACACCTTC.

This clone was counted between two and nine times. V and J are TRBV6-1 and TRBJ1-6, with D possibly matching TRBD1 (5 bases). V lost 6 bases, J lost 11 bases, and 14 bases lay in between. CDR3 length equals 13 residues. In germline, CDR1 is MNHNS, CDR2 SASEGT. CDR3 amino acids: CASSEQGSTPLHF. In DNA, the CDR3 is TGTGCCAGCAGCGAGCAGGGTTCGACACCCCTCCACTTT.